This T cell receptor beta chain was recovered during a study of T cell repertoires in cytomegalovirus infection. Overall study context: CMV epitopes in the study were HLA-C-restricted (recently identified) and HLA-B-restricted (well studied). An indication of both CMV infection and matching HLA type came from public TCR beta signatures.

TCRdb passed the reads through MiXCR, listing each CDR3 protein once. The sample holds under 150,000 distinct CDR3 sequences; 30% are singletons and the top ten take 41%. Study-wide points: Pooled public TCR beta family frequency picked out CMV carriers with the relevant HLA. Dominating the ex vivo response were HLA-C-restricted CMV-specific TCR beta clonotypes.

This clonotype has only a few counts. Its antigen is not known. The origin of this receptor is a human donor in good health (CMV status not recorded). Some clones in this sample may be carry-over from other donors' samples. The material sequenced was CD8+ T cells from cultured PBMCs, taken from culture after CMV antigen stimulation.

The CDR3 sequence is CASRDREWEAFF. CDR3 sequence (DNA): TGTGCCAGCAGGGACAGGGAGTGGGAAGCTTTCTTT. The chain recombines TRBV28 with TRBJ1-1; 8 nucleotides line up with TRBD1. The CDR3 has 12 residues. V lost 6 bases, J lost 8 bases, and 5 bases stayed unmatched. The germline gives CDR1 MDHEN, CDR2 SYDVKM.